This TCR beta chain was identified in a study of CD8 T cells in ankylosing spondylitis. Study conclusions and caveats: Disease-associated clones were reportedly significantly overrepresented in matched ankylosing spondylitis synovial fluid. Disease-linked clones bore a CD8+ phenotype and were relatively rare in peripheral blood. Some of these motif variants have turned up before, in reports on reactive arthritis synovial fluid and blood.

This clonotype showed up just a few times. What it binds is not known. Quantitative barcoded 5'-RACE was used to prepare TCR beta libraries. Via MiXCR, TCRdb re-called the 5' RACE reads, giving one row per CDR3 protein. The sample contains roughly 64,000 distinct CDR3 sequences, about 6.2% of which appear only once. The germline gives CDR1 ENHRY, CDR2 SYGVKD. This CDR3 spans 15 amino acids. Trimming pared 11 bases from V and 4 bases from J, leaving 24 bases between. The sequenced sample was synovial fluid, either unsorted or a sorted T cell fraction (not recorded which). The chain uses TRBV10-3 and TRBJ2-7; the D is unclear. This sequence originates from a male donor with ankylosing spondylitis. The CDR3 coding sequence is TGTGCCTCCCGAGACTCCTCACGGTATACTTACGAGCAGTACTTC. It is translated as CASRDSSRYTYEQYF.